A single sample is the source of the 26 T cell receptor beta chains below, sequenced in a study of blood T cells in healthy people across ages. Primers used in a second PCR of roughly 6 to 11 cycles were a sample-barcoded 5' primer and a J-beta primer mix. MiXCR was run by TCRdb on the 5' RACE reads, yielding one entry per CDR3 protein. The sample lists 630,000 or so distinct CDR3 sequences, about 32% seen once, with 15% in the top ten. Sequencing was performed on blood. These receptors came from a woman older than 75 in good health.

This clonotype was picked up a small number of times. The chain couples TRBV6-2 or TRBV6-3 to TRBJ1-2; no reliable D call. Germline CDR1 MNHEY, CDR2 SVGEGT. The CDR3 length is 11 residues. The V end lost 10 bases, the J end lost 9 bases, and 15 bases lay between the germline ends. Here the CDR3 DNA reads TGTGCCACCTGTCTATGGTCCAGCTACACCTTC. Encoded protein: CATCLWSSYTF.

The sample holds many counts of this clonotype. The chain is built from TRBV28 and TRBJ2-7; maybe TRBD2 (6 bases). The V end was cut by 2 bases, the J end by 7 bases, with 30 bases between. The CDR3 is made up of 19 amino acids. The germline V gene encodes CDR1 MDHEN and CDR2 SYDVKM. The CDR3 spells CASSLPLPDSDGGTGEQYF. The CDR3 DNA is TGTGCCAGCAGTTTACCCCTCCCCGACTCGGACGGGGGAACGGGGGAGCAGTACTTC.

Comments on this clonotype: The junction does not match germline at one end; this may be a read error. The rearrangement joins TRBV5-1 to TRBJ2-2; the D gene could be TRBD1 or TRBD2 (6 bases each). CDR3 length equals 15 residues. Germline V lookup: CDR1 SGHRS, CDR2 YFSETQ. The CDR3 sequence is CASSLSGHDTGGLFF. The CDR3 region has the DNA TGCGCCAGCAGCTTGTCGGGACACGACACCGGGGGGCTGTTTTTT.

This clonotype was recorded many times. The CDR3 DNA is TGTGCCAGCAGCCCGGACAGTAATTCACCCCTCCACTTT. Translation gives CASSPDSNSPLHF. This rearrangement joins TRBV7-9 to TRBJ1-6, with a tentative D call TRBD1 (6 bases). The CDR3 length is 13 residues. The V and J ends lost 5 bases and 6 bases respectively, with 8 bases between them. The germline gives CDR1 SEHNR, CDR2 FQNEAQ (reference sequence).

The chain couples TRBV7-2 to TRBJ2-3; perhaps TRBD2 as D (6 bases). From germline, CDR1 is SGHTA and CDR2 FQGNSA. The CDR3 runs to 15 residues. V lost 2 bases to trimming and J lost 3 bases, with 12 bases between them. CDR3 region: CASSLSLAMTDTQYF. CDR3 in DNA: TGTGCCAGCAGCTTAAGTCTAGCGATGACAGATACGCAGTATTTT.

This clonotype was picked up many times. J is TRBJ2-3 and V is TRBV7-2, with 8 positions matching TRBD2. CDR3 length equals 15 residues. The ends lost 4 bases at V and 0 bases at J; junction bases unmatched: 3. The V gene's germline CDR1 is SGHTA and CDR2 FQGNSA. The chain's CDR3 is CASSSSGYSTDTQYF. The CDR3 coding sequence is TGTGCCAGCAGCTCTAGCGGGTACAGCACAGATACGCAGTATTTT.

The DNA for the CDR3 is TGCGCCAGCAGCTTGGGAGGCTCGCAGACGGTATACGAGCAGTACTTC. Protein: CASSLGGSQTVYEQYF. J is TRBJ2-7 and V is TRBV5-1; D gene uncertain. This CDR3 comprises 16 residues. Germline assignment: CDR1 SGHRS and CDR2 YFSETQ. V was trimmed by 0 bases and J by 4 bases, leaving 17 bases between them.

In this sample, this clonotype turned up many times. J is TRBJ2-7 and V is TRBV7-3; 8 bases agree with TRBD2. Germline lookup yields CDR1 SGHTA and CDR2 FQGTGA. The CDR3 sequence is 15 residues long. V dropped 5 bases and J dropped 3; count of bases not matched to a gene: 9. CDR3 amino acids: CASSQTLAERYEQYF. The DNA for the CDR3 is TGTGCCAGCAGCCAAACACTAGCGGAGCGCTACGAGCAGTACTTC.

The chain employs TRBV6-5 and TRBJ1-1; D not certain. Deletions cut 0 bases from V and 5 bases from J, with 13 bases between. Germline-derived CDR1 and CDR2 are MNHEY and SVGAGI. The CDR3 contains 15 residues. The CDR3 nucleotides read TGTGCCAGCAGTTACTCAACCCCCTCGAGGACTGAAGCTTTCTTT. This gives the protein CASSYSTPSRTEAFF.

The chain carries TRBV2 and TRBJ2-5, with TRBD1 matching over 8 bases. The V gene's germline CDR1 is SNHLY and CDR2 FYNNEI. The CDR3 contains 15 residues. V trimming: 1 base; J trimming: 5 bases; junction bases outside the gene matches: 6. The CDR3 reads CASSEVGQGLETQYF. The CDR3 coding sequence is TGTGCCAGCAGTGAAGTTGGACAGGGTTTGGAGACCCAGTACTTC. The whole variable domain, remainder taken from reference TRBV2 and TRBJ2-5, is EPEVTQTPSHQVTQMGQEVILRCVPISNHLYFYWYRQILGQKVEFLVSFYNNEISEKSEIFDDQFSVERPDGSNFTLKIRSTKLEDSAMYFCASSEVGQGLETQYFGPGTRLLVL.

About this clonotype: This could be a read error, since a much larger clone is one nucleotide away. The chain recombines TRBV5-1 with TRBJ2-1; TRBD2 might be the D (6 bases). Trimming pared 3 bases from V and 7 bases from J, leaving 14 bases between. Germline V gene data show CDR1 as SGHRS and CDR2 as YFSETQ. The CDR3 runs to 14 residues. DNA for the CDR3: TGCGCCAGCAGCTGGGAGGCGGGGAAGAATGAGCAGTTCTTC. It yields the protein CASSWEAGKNEQFF.

This clonotype appeared a single time. The junction shows a germline mismatch at one end, possibly a read error. The V and J genes are TRBV7-2 and TRBJ2-2; 11 nucleotides match TRBD1. CDR1 and CDR2 (germline): SGHTA, FQGNSA. CDR3 length: 15 residues. CDR3 nucleotides: TGTGCCAGCAGCTTCCAGGACAGGGGGCGGGGGGAGCGGTTTTTT. It codes for CASSFQDRGRGERFF.

This clonotype was seen many times. The CDR3 DNA sequence: TGTGCCAGCAGCCCCAGGGGTTCCTACAATGAGCAGTTCTTC. Its protein is CASSPRGSYNEQFF. V and J are TRBV7-2 and TRBJ2-1, with D perhaps matching TRBD1 (6 bases). Looked up from germline, CDR1 is SGHTA and CDR2 is FQGNSA. V was pared by 5 bases and J by 1 base, with 9 bases between. This CDR3 has 14 amino acids.

This sequence joins TRBV7-3 and TRBJ1-2, with D hard to call. Germline V gives CDR1 SGHTA, CDR2 FQGTGA. CDR3 size: 13 residues. The V gene lost 1 base and the J gene lost 3 bases, with 6 bases spanning the gap. CDR3 DNA sequence: TGTGCCAGCAGCTTAATGGAGGACTATGGCTACACCTTC. As protein: CASSLMEDYGYTF.

V usage is TRBV5-5 and J usage is TRBJ2-7; no firm D call. The CDR3 covers 12 residues. The germline V and J ends were trimmed by 4 bases and 3 bases, with 8 bases remaining between them. Per the germline V gene, CDR1 is SGHKS and CDR2 is YYEKEE (reference sequence). The CDR3 DNA follows: TGTGCCAGCAGCGCCGACCTCTACGAGCAGTACTTC. Protein product: CASSADLYEQYF.

In this sample, this clonotype turned up many times. The chain employs TRBV20-1 and TRBJ2-3, with D unclear. V lost 3 bases and J lost 2, with 9 bases in between. From germline, CDR1 is DFQATT and CDR2 SNEGSKA (reference sequence). The CDR3 consists of 13 residues. The DNA of the CDR3 is TGCAGTGCTAGGGGAATGGCCACAGATACGCAGTATTTT. This gives the protein CSARGMATDTQYF.

Notes on this clonotype: Possible read error: a much larger clone is one base away. This chain links TRBV12-3 or TRBV12-4 with TRBJ1-6; the D gene is possibly TRBD1 (5 bases). The CDR3 extends over 13 amino acids. CDR3 region: CAGSLSRDSPLHF. The DNA of the CDR3 is TGTGCCGGCAGCCTGTCCCGGGACTCACCCCTCCACTTT.

The rearrangement uses TRBV27 and TRBJ2-5; D is possibly TRBD1 (5 bases). The J call may be in error: the DNA end matches TRBJ2-1 better. The CDR3 length is 13 residues. The V gene's germline CDR1 is MNHEY and CDR2 SMNVEV (reference sequence). The DNA for the CDR3 is TGTGCCAGCAGTTACAGGTACCAAGAGACCCAGTTCTTC. It yields the protein CASSYRYQETQFF.

Only a few counts were recorded for this clonotype. The J gene is TRBJ2-1, the V gene TRBV2, with a possible D match to TRBD2 (6 bases). This CDR3 comprises 15 residues. The V and J ends lost 4 bases and 5 bases respectively, with 15 bases between them. Germline V lookup: CDR1 SNHLY, CDR2 FYNNEI. CDR3 nucleotides: TGTGCCAGCAGTGTGACTAAGCGGGCCGACAATGAGCAGTTCTTC. Its translation is CASSVTKRADNEQFF.

This clonotype was counted at least ten times. The chain combines TRBV6-6 with TRBJ2-5, with D possibly being TRBD1 (7 bases). Germline values: CDR1 MNHNY, CDR2 SVGAGI (reference sequence). The CDR3 is 14 amino acids. Trimming stripped 1 base from V and 4 bases from J, with 10 bases between. CDR3 DNA: TGTGCCAGCAGTTACTACCAGGGGGGAGAGACCCAGTACTTC. Encoded protein: CASSYYQGGETQYF.

This clonotype occurred many times. The rearrangement uses TRBV12-3 or TRBV12-4 and TRBJ1-6; 8 bases are a match to TRBD1. There are 14 residues in the CDR3. V was clipped by 6 bases and J by 9 bases; unmatched bases: 7. This CDR3 reads CASSMGQAASPLHF. The CDR3 region has the DNA TGTGCCAGCAGCATGGGACAGGCAGCTTCACCCCTCCACTTT.

The V gene is TRBV3-1, the J gene TRBJ2-7; D unresolved. Germline loops: CDR1 LGHDT, CDR2 YNNKEL (reference sequence). V dropped 4 bases and J dropped 2 bases, with 15 bases sitting between them. The CDR3 runs 15 residues. The CDR3 here is CASSRRFGVPYEQYF. The DNA for the CDR3 is TGTGCCAGCAGCCGACGATTCGGCGTTCCCTACGAGCAGTACTTC.

This clonotype was found many times. The gene calls are TRBV15 and TRBJ2-7; D is ambiguous. The V end was cut by 3 bases, the J end by 6 bases, with 12 bases between. Germline V gives CDR1 LNHNV, CDR2 YYDKDF (reference sequence). The CDR3 covers 13 residues. In DNA form, the CDR3 reads TGTGCCACCAGCAGGGGCACCTACGTCGAGCAGTACTTC. This gives the protein CATSRGTYVEQYF. Based on the CDR3 plus reference TRBV15 and TRBJ2-7, the full variable domain is DAMVIQNPRYQVTQFGKPVTLSCSQTLNHNVMYWYQQKSSQAPKLLFHYYDKDFNNEADTPDNFQSRRPNTSFCFLDIRSPGLGDTAMYLCATSRGTYVEQYFGPGTRLTVT.

The V and J genes are TRBV24-1 and TRBJ2-7; D ambiguous. V lost 1 base and J lost 10, with 10 bases in between. CDR1 is KGHDR and CDR2 is SFDVKD in the germline V gene. The CDR3 has 12 amino acids. For the CDR3, the DNA is TGTGCCACCAGTGATTTAGGGCAAACCCAGTACTTC. Its translation is CATSDLGQTQYF.

This clonotype was counted ten times or more. This sequence joins TRBV20-1 and TRBJ2-3, with 8 positions matching TRBD2. The CDR3 length is 15 residues. The V gene's germline CDR1 is DFQATT and CDR2 SNEGSKA (reference sequence). Losses at the gene ends were 4 bases for V and 2 bases for J; bases not matched to a gene: 8. The CDR3 nucleotides read TGCAGTGCTACCCGGGGTAGCGGGAACACAGATACGCAGTATTTT. It translates to CSATRGSGNTDTQYF.

As concerns this clonotype: A read error is possible here, since a much larger clone lies one base away. V and J are TRBV7-2 and TRBJ2-7; tentative D call: TRBD2 (5 bases). Looked up from germline, CDR1 is SGHTA and CDR2 is FQGNSA. Trimming pared 6 bases from V and 7 bases from J, leaving 16 bases between. The CDR3 has 13 amino acids. DNA of the CDR3: TGTGCCAGCAGTCACACTAGGAGCAATGAGCAGTACTTC. This gives the protein CASSHTRSNEQYF.